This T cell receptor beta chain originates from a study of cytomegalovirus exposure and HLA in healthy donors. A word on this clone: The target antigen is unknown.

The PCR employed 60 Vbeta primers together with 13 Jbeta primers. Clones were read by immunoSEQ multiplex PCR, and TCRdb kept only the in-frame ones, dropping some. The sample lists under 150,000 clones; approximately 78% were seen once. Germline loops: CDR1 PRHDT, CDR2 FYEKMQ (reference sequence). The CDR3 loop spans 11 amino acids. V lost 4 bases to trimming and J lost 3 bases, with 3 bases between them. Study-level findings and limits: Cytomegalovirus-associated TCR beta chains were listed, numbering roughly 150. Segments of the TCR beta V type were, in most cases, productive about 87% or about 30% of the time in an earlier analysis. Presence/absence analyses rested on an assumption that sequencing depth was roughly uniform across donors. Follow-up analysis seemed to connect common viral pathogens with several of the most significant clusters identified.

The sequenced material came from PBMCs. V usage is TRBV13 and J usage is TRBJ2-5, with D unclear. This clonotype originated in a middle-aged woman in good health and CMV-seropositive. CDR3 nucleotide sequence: TGTGCCAGCAGCTCCAAAGAGACCCAGTACTTC. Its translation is CASSSKETQYF.